The present entry profiles one TCR beta chain with its context. Only in-frame clones appear in the TCRdb table, and some are missing; sequencing was by immunoSEQ multiplex PCR. The table records more than 150,000 clones, approximately 80% of them present only once. These data are taken from a study of blood T cell repertoires in COVID-19. Study details: Sites across the United States, Italy and Spain contributed samples from acute and convalescent COVID-19.

The V gene's germline CDR1 is KGHSH and CDR2 LQKENI. V shed 1 base and J 5 bases; nucleotides not matched to a gene: 8. This CDR3 has 16 residues. The origin of this receptor is a man in his forties or fifties who had recovered from COVID-19. The rearrangement joins TRBV18 to TRBJ2-1; 7 bases agree with TRBD2. The sequencing input was peripheral blood. The chain's CDR3 is CASSPLGGGLNNEQFF. CDR3 sequence (DNA): TGTGCCAGCTCACCACTCGGGGGAGGGCTGAACAATGAGCAGTTCTTC.